These T cell receptor beta chains were read from a single sample in a study of blood T cell repertoires in COVID-19. Generated by immunoSEQ multiplex PCR, the TCRdb table keeps only in-frame clones and is missing some. The sample contains approximately 90,000 clones, about 80% of which appear only once. Sequencing input: peripheral blood. Receptors were obtained from a human donor in a cohort sampled during active COVID-19. The CDR3 runs from the conserved cysteine through the conserved F or W. The order of the fields is J gene, clone size, V gene, CDR3 protein. Where a row states a size, it is once, few, many or the class of an expanded clone; other rows omit it.

j_gene: TRBJ2-7; abundance: .; v_gene: TRBV5-1; CDR3aa: CASSTERAPYEQYF
j_gene: TRBJ2-1; abundance: many; v_gene: TRBV24-1; CDR3aa: CATSDLIAGVFF
j_gene: TRBJ2-5; abundance: .; v_gene: TRBV29-1; CDR3aa: CSVDRQMETQYF
j_gene: TRBJ2-5; abundance: few; v_gene: TRBV11-1; CDR3aa: CASSPERGETQYF
j_gene: TRBJ2-7; abundance: .; v_gene: TRBV27; CDR3aa: CASSAGLAESYEQYF
j_gene: TRBJ2-6; abundance: .; v_gene: TRBV11-2; CDR3aa: CASRSTGRSGANVLTF
j_gene: TRBJ2-4; abundance: once; v_gene: TRBV2; CDR3aa: CASSGTRTGNIQYF
j_gene: TRBJ1-5; abundance: .; v_gene: TRBV5-6; CDR3aa: CASRKGGSKGNQPQHF
j_gene: TRBJ2-7; abundance: .; v_gene: TRBV7-9; CDR3aa: CASSLAVGDEQYF
j_gene: TRBJ2-1; abundance: .; v_gene: TRBV6-5; CDR3aa: CASKTSWDTNEQFF
j_gene: TRBJ2-1; abundance: .; v_gene: TRBV18; CDR3aa: CASYRGRSNNEQFF